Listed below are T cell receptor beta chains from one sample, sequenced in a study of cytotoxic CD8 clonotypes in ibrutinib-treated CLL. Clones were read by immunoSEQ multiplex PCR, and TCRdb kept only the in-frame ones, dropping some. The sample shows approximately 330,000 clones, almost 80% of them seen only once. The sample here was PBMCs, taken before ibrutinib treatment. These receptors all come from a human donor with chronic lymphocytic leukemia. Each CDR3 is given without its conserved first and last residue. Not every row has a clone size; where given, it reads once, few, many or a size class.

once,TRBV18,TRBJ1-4,ASSPLREGGREKLF
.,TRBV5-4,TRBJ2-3,ASRFRGGSTDTQY
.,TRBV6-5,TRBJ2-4,ASSYFPGENIQY
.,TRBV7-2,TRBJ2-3,ASSSPGDTQY
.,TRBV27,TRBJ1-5,ASSLRDRNSNQPQH
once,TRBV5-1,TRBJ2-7,ASSSTLAGGAYEQY
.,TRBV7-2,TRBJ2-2,ASSHFRWASTGELF
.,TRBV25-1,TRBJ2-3,ASSPADTQY
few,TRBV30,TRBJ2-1,AWSLEREDYNEQF
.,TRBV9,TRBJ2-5,ASSNFQETQY